This T cell receptor (beta chain) was identified in a study of a mutant IDH1 vaccine in newly diagnosed glioma. For the study at large: Onset of vaccination occurred 4-6 weeks following radiotherapy alone, or with temozolomide cycles. Mean patient age was approximately 40 years; around 60% were male and 37.5% female. Previous treatment comprised radiotherapy, temozolomide, or both, mostly both.

Trimming pared 0 bases from V and 1 base from J, leaving 9 bases between. Germline CDR1 and CDR2: WNHNN and SYGVQD (reference sequence). CDR3 length equals 15 residues. Time point in this sample: week 11, during vaccination. Vaccination comprised doses that each held 300 ug of mutant IDH1 20-mer peptide, plus topical imiquimod. Donors' newly diagnosed IDH1-mutant WHO grade 3 or 4 astrocytomas lacked nuclear ATRX. Worth noting for this clone: Its matching antigen is unknown.

Profiling relied on immunoSEQ multiplex PCR, and the TCRdb table lists in-frame clones only, not all of them. The sample holds 40,000 to 55,000 clones; about 91% are singletons and the top ten take 2.4%. The chain employs TRBV10-1 and TRBJ2-5, with D tentatively TRBD2 (5 bases). This clonotype was sampled from a man aged 50 to 60 with glioma. The specimen was PBMCs, collected from a glioma patient whose treatment included an IDH1 peptide vaccine. CDR3 sequence: CASSESLGIQETQYF. CDR3 nucleotide sequence: TGCGCCAGCAGTGAGTCCCTCGGGATCCAAGAGACCCAGTACTTC.